A selection of T cell receptor beta chains follows, all from one sample in a study of T cell responses to AZD1222 COVID-19 vaccine. This table comes from immunoSEQ multiplex PCR, and its TCRdb copy is limited to in-frame clones, with some not included. The table includes more than 100,000 clones, approximately 88% detected once. The material sequenced was peripheral blood, taken on day 0 of AZD1222 vaccination. The receptor set was obtained from an adult in good health. The CDR3 runs from the conserved cysteine through the conserved F or W. A D gene is named only where the DNA matches it firmly. A row's size may be missing; if present it is once, few, many or a size class.

TRBD1 NA TRBJ1-1 TRBV25-1 CASSPGQGFVAFF TGTGCCAGCAGCCCTGGACAGGGTTTTGTAGCTTTCTTT
NA few TRBJ2-1 TRBV25-1 CASSEYLGHGQFF TGTGCCAGCAGTGAATATCTAGGACACGGACAGTTCTTC
NA NA TRBJ1-2 TRBV19 CASSHETGTTNYGYTF TGTGCCAGTAGCCACGAAACAGGGACAACTAACTATGGCTACACCTTC
NA NA TRBJ1-3 TRBV7-9 CASSFTTGNTIYF TGTGCCAGCAGCTTTACTACTGGAAACACCATATATTTT
NA NA TRBJ2-7 TRBV28 CASSLAGNEQYF TGTGCCAGCAGTTTAGCGGGGAACGAGCAGTACTTC
TRBD1 NA TRBJ2-6 TRBV4-2 CASSQGDRPVSGANVLTF TGTGCCAGCAGCCAGGGGGACAGGCCGGTCTCTGGGGCCAACGTCCTGACTTTC
NA NA TRBJ2-7 TRBV6-5 CASTVHLGSYEQYF TGTGCCAGCACGGTTCACCTGGGCTCCTACGAGCAGTACTTC
TRBD2 NA TRBJ2-2 TRBV19 CASTRQGGGFTGELFF TGTGCCAGTACCCGCCAGGGCGGGGGATTCACCGGGGAGCTGTTTTTT
NA NA TRBJ1-2 TRBV6-5 CASSYKGKNYGYTF TGTGCCAGCAGTTACAAGGGGAAGAACTATGGCTACACCTTC
TRBD1 once TRBJ2-2 TRBV6-5 CASTPTGVGGELFF TGTGCCAGCACCCCGACAGGGGTGGGCGGGGAGCTGTTTTTT
NA NA TRBJ2-7 TRBV7-3 CASSPASVLSYEQYF TGTGCCAGCAGCCCCGCTAGTGTCTTATCCTACGAGCAGTACTTC
NA NA TRBJ2-2 TRBV18 CASSPQGTFGTGELFF TGTGCCAGCTCACCACAGGGGACCTTCGGCACCGGGGAGCTGTTTTTT
NA NA TRBJ1-5 TRBV19 CASSIAPIANQPQHF TGTGCCAGTAGTATAGCCCCCATAGCGAATCAGCCCCAGCATTTT
TRBD1 NA TRBJ2-1 TRBV3-1/TRBV3-2 CASSAPGQGYNEQFF TGTGCCAGCAGTGCACCGGGACAGGGTTACAATGAGCAGTTCTTC
TRBD1 NA TRBJ2-3 TRBV11-1 CASSPQLRGQGNTQYF TGTGCCAGCAGCCCCCAGCTCCGCGGACAGGGAAATACGCAGTATTTT
NA NA TRBJ1-2 TRBV7-9 CASRSKQGDGYTF TGTGCCAGCAGATCAAAACAGGGTGATGGCTACACCTTC
TRBD2 NA TRBJ2-3 TRBV10-3 CAISEQTSGSTDTQYF TGTGCCATCAGTGAACAGACTAGCGGGAGCACAGATACGCAGTATTTT
TRBD2 NA TRBJ2-3 TRBV9 CASSVGPAGGRDTQYF TGTGCCAGCAGCGTAGGTCCGGCGGGGGGGCGGGATACGCAGTATTTT
NA NA TRBJ1-6 TRBV28 CASEEAGGALHF TGTGCCAGCGAGGAGGCAGGTGGGGCCCTCCACTTT
NA NA TRBJ1-2 TRBV28 CASSLIRDPSNYGYTF TGTGCCAGCAGTTTAATCCGGGACCCTTCTAACTATGGCTACACCTTC
TRBD1 NA TRBJ1-3 TRBV5-1 CASALTGAAGNTIYF TGCGCCAGTGCCCTGACAGGGGCGGCTGGAAACACCATATATTTT
TRBD2 NA TRBJ2-3 TRBV2 CASIRLAGGNTDTQYF TGTGCCAGCATCCGACTAGCGGGGGGCAACACAGATACGCAGTATTTT
NA NA TRBJ2-3 TRBV21-1 CASSTGTSGGSTDTQYF TGTGCCAGCAGCACCGGGACTAGCGGGGGGAGCACAGATACGCAGTATTTT
NA NA TRBJ1-2 TRBV7-2 CASSLGSGTSYGYTF TGTGCCAGCAGCTTAGGTTCAGGGACTTCCTATGGCTACACCTTC
NA NA TRBJ2-1 TRBV3-1/TRBV3-2 CASSPTHSEFF TGTGCCAGCAGCCCGACCCATTCGGAGTTCTTC
TRBD2 NA TRBJ2-1 TRBV5-1 CASSLAPSGGGANEQFF TGCGCCAGCAGCTTGGCCCCTTCGGGCGGGGGGGCTAATGAGCAGTTCTTC
NA NA TRBJ1-1 TRBV19 CASSFEGGAGTEAFF TGTGCCAGTAGTTTCGAGGGGGGGGCAGGTACTGAAGCTTTCTTT
NA NA TRBJ1-3 TRBV4-1 CASSQGTVSGNTIYF TGCGCCAGCAGCCAAGGGACGGTCTCTGGAAACACCATATATTTT
NA NA TRBJ1-4 TRBV18 CASSPQAQGPNEKLFF TGTGCCAGCTCACCCCAGGCCCAGGGGCCTAATGAAAAACTGTTTTTT
TRBD1 NA TRBJ1-1 TRBV28 CASSFGTGAEAFF TGTGCCAGCAGCTTTGGGACAGGGGCTGAAGCTTTCTTT
NA NA TRBJ1-1 TRBV15 CATSAKMNTEAFF TGTGCCACCAGCGCCAAGATGAACACTGAAGCTTTCTTT
NA once TRBJ2-3 TRBV6-6 CASGPTSTDTQYF TGTGCCAGCGGACCAACTAGCACAGATACGCAGTATTTT
TRBD1 NA TRBJ1-6 TRBV3-1/TRBV3-2 CASRYSGTVNSPLHF TGTGCCAGCAGGTATTCCGGGACAGTGAATTCACCCCTCCACTTT
TRBD1 NA TRBJ1-4 TRBV6-5 CASSWTGVGEKLFF TGTGCCAGCAGTTGGACAGGGGTGGGGGAAAAACTGTTTTTT
NA NA TRBJ2-7 TRBV5-1 CASSLGREASYEQYF TGCGCCAGCAGCTTGGGTCGAGAGGCCTCCTACGAGCAGTACTTC
NA NA TRBJ2-1 TRBV7-2 CASSLASYSYNEQFF TGTGCCAGCAGCTTAGCTAGTTACTCCTACAATGAGCAGTTCTTC
NA NA TRBJ2-7 TRBV18 CASSTATQGGGYEQYF TGTGCCAGCTCTACGGCAACTCAGGGCGGTGGGTACGAGCAGTACTTC
TRBD1 NA TRBJ2-3 TRBV7-2 CASRDRVSTDTQYF TGTGCCAGCAGGGACAGGGTGAGCACAGATACGCAGTATTTT
TRBD1 NA TRBJ1-2 TRBV28 CASTGTVYGYTF TGTGCCAGCACCGGGACAGTATATGGCTACACCTTC
NA NA TRBJ1-1 TRBV29-1 CSVERAPNTEAFF TGCAGCGTTGAAAGGGCACCCAACACTGAAGCTTTCTTT
NA few TRBJ2-7 TRBV7-2 CASSHRVVYEQYF TGTGCCAGCAGCCACAGGGTGGTCTACGAGCAGTACTTC
TRBD1 NA TRBJ1-2 TRBV7-8 CASSLRVAGGIGYTF TGTGCCAGCAGCTTAAGGGTGGCAGGGGGAATTGGCTACACCTTC
NA NA TRBJ1-6 TRBV5-6 CASSSGVSYNSPLHF TGTGCCAGCAGCTCGGGAGTCTCCTATAATTCACCCCTCCACTTT
NA NA TRBJ1-2 TRBV29-1 CSVTGSYGYTF TGCAGCGTAACAGGGTCCTATGGCTACACCTTC
NA NA TRBJ1-6 TRBV11-3 CASSLYLGSPLHF TGTGCCAGCAGCTTATATCTCGGATCACCCCTCCACTTT
TRBD1 NA TRBJ1-5 TRBV6-5 CASQTGQNQPQHF TGTGCCAGCCAGACAGGGCAAAATCAGCCCCAGCATTTT
TRBD2 once TRBJ2-1 TRBV11-1 CASRQGVGGAWEQFF TGTGCCAGCAGACAAGGAGTCGGGGGGGCTTGGGAGCAGTTCTTC
NA NA TRBJ1-1 TRBV28 CASSAGTMNTEAFF TGTGCCAGCAGTGCCGGGACGATGAACACTGAAGCTTTCTTT
NA NA TRBJ2-1 TRBV9 CASSPDREYNEQFF TGTGCCAGCAGCCCGGACCGGGAGTACAATGAGCAGTTCTTC
TRBD2 NA TRBJ2-1 TRBV6-5 CASRPLAGDYNEQFF TGTGCCAGCAGGCCCCTAGCGGGGGATTACAATGAGCAGTTCTTC
TRBD1 NA TRBJ1-1 TRBV18 CASSKAGTGVEAFF TGTGCCAGCTCAAAAGCCGGGACAGGGGTTGAAGCTTTCTTT